The sequence of this TCR beta chain was determined in a study of T cells in narcolepsy. With regard to this clone: Antigen: not known.

Findings and caveats of the study: HCRT-specific and TRIB2-specific autoreactive clonotypes appeared among same-patient CSF and blood CD4+ clonotypes. Some memory CD4+ repertoires had no autoreactive clone sequences.

Assay: immunoSEQ multiplex PCR; the TCRdb copy retains only in-frame clones and omits some. Among over 10,000 clones, approximately 88% were seen once, and the ten largest hold over 1.5%. The sample comprised CD45RA- memory CD4+ T cells from PBMCs. This clonotype was obtained from a human donor with narcolepsy.

In DNA, the CDR3 is TGTGCCAGCAGCCCAACAGGGTTCGGTACTCAGCCCCAGCATTTT. The encoded protein is CASSPTGFGTQPQHF. The genes are TRBV6-6 and TRBJ1-5, with D perhaps matching TRBD1 (6 bases). The CDR3 has 15 amino acids. V was cut by 6 bases and J by 6 bases, with 18 bases left in between. Germline assignment: CDR1 MNHNY and CDR2 SVGAGI (reference sequence).